This T cell receptor beta chain derives from a study of glioma-infiltrating T cells after dendritic cell vaccination. Study results and limitations: Longer survival after dendritic cell vaccination followed higher pretreatment TIL content.

The primer mix had 60 V beta and 13 J beta primers. Sequenced by immunoSEQ multiplex PCR; TCRdb stores in-frame clones only, minus some. The table shows 50,000 to 70,000 clones, with about 79% occurring only once. On this clone itself: The antigen is not known.

From germline, CDR1 is MNHEY and CDR2 SVGAGI. Trimming cost V 6 bases and J 0 bases, with 12 bases left between them. This CDR3 contains 15 residues. Time point noted: after dendritic cell vaccination, including at tumor progression/relapse. No glioblastoma patient carried an isocitrate dehydrogenase mutation. The rearrangement uses TRBV6-5 and TRBJ1-3; tentative D call: TRBD1 (5 bases). Sequenced here: blood, sampled after dendritic cell vaccination. The TCR was taken from a human donor with glioblastoma. This CDR3 reads CASRPGGDSGNTIYF. The CDR3 DNA is TGTGCCAGCAGACCGGGGGGGGACTCTGGAAACACCATATATTTT.